Below, 28 T cell receptor beta chains from the same sample are listed, as sequenced in a study of siplizumab effects on memory and regulatory T cells. Only in-frame clones appear in the TCRdb table, and some are missing; sequencing was by immunoSEQ multiplex PCR. This sample yields some 100,000 clones, of which about 96% are seen a single time; approximately 0.031% belongs to the top ten. Sequenced material: naive CD4+ T cells sorted from blood. Every receptor here comes from a human donor in good health.

The gene calls are TRBV9 and TRBJ2-3; D possibly matches TRBD1 or TRBD2 (5 bases each). Trimming shortened V by 0 bases and J by 2 bases, and 10 bases separated the two germline ends. In germline, CDR1 is SGDLS, CDR2 YYNGEE. This CDR3 is built from 15 residues. The CDR3 nucleotides read TGTGCCAGCAGCGTAGGGGGGACCATCACAGATACGCAGTATTTT. Amino acid sequence: CASSVGGTITDTQYF.

The CDR3 loop is CASGLALTSGETQYF. The CDR3 region has the DNA TGTGCTAGTGGTTTGGCCCTAACCTCGGGGGAGACCCAGTACTTC. The chain links TRBV12-5 to TRBJ2-5; perhaps TRBD2 as D (5 bases). V lost 1 base to trimming and J lost 5 bases, with 14 bases between them. This CDR3 spans 15 amino acids. The germline V gene encodes CDR1 LGHNT and CDR2 FRNRAP.

The V call is TRBV5-1, the J call TRBJ2-5; TRBD1 matches at 7 bases. J was trimmed by 4 bases and V by 7 bases; bases with no gene match: 4. Germline V CDR1 and CDR2: SGHRS, YFSETQ. The CDR3 extends over 12 amino acids. In DNA form, the CDR3 reads TGCGCCAGCCAGGGGGAAGGAGAGACCCAGTACTTC. Encoded protein: CASQGEGETQYF.

This chain connects TRBV6-5 to TRBJ1-5; D call uncertain. Germline CDR1 MNHEY, CDR2 SVGAGI. This CDR3 is 15 amino acids long. Deletions cut 2 bases from V and 0 bases from J, with 8 bases between. This CDR3 is CASSYSSISNQPQHF. The CDR3 DNA reads TGTGCCAGCAGTTACAGCAGCATTAGCAATCAGCCCCAGCATTTT.

Worth noting for this clone: Other nucleotide sequences from this sample produce the same CDR3. The V call is TRBV4-2, the J call TRBJ2-5, with 10 bases that match TRBD2. Germline values: CDR1 LGHNA, CDR2 YNFKEQ. V lost 0 bases, J lost 5 bases, and 6 bases stayed unmatched. The CDR3 has 16 amino acids. This CDR3 reads CASSQDAPAGGETQYF. The CDR3 nucleotides read TGTGCCAGCAGCCAAGATGCACCAGCGGGGGGGGAGACCCAGTACTTC.

The chain combines TRBV19 with TRBJ2-7; 9 nucleotides align to TRBD1. The V segment lost 5 bases and the J segment 2 bases; nucleotides outside the gene matches: 10. The CDR3 consists of 16 residues. Germline CDR1 and CDR2: LNHDA and SQIVND (reference sequence). The CDR3 DNA reads as TGTGCCAGTAGTCGAGGCCGGGACAGGGCAACCTACGAGCAGTACTTC. Amino acid sequence: CASSRGRDRATYEQYF. Full variable domain (remainder filled in from reference TRBV19 and TRBJ2-7): DGGITQSPKYLFRKEGQNVTLSCEQNLNHDAMYWYRQDPGQGLRLIYYSQIVNDFQKGDIAEGYSVSREKKESFPLTVTSAQKNPTAFYLCASSRGRDRATYEQYFGPGTRLTVT.

The V gene is TRBV5-5, the J gene TRBJ1-2; D remains unclear. Germline CDR1 and CDR2: SGHKS and YYEKEE (reference sequence). The CDR3 contains 11 residues. Trimming removed 4 bases at V and 7 bases at J, with 8 bases between. The CDR3 nucleotides read TGTGCCAGCAGCCTGACATTTGGCTACACCTTC. Its translation is CASSLTFGYTF.

The chain couples TRBV6-5 to TRBJ2-7, with a tentative D call TRBD1 (6 bases). Germline loops: CDR1 MNHEY, CDR2 SVGAGI. The V end lost 7 bases, the J end lost 2 bases, and 12 bases lay between the germline ends. The CDR3 consists of 13 residues. In DNA form, the CDR3 reads TGTGCCAGCACTCAGGGGCCCGCCTACGAGCAGTACTTC. Its translation is CASTQGPAYEQYF.

The CDR3 is CASSPGLAGAYQETQYF. CDR3 bases: TGTGCCAGCAGCCCGGGACTAGCGGGGGCCTATCAAGAGACCCAGTACTTC. The chain employs TRBV7-3 and TRBJ2-5; 14 bases fit TRBD2. With V trimmed by 5 bases and J by 2 bases, 7 bases remained unmatched. CDR3 length: 17 amino acids. Looked up from germline, CDR1 is SGHTA and CDR2 is FQGTGA.

V usage is TRBV12-5 and J usage is TRBJ2-2; 8 bases line up with TRBD1. V shed 6 bases and J 6 bases; nucleotides not matched to a gene: 0. The CDR3 extends over 12 amino acids. Germline V CDR1 and CDR2: LGHNT, FRNRAP. CDR3 sequence (DNA): TGTGCTAGTGGACAGGGGGCCGGGGAGCTGTTTTTT. This codes for CASGQGAGELFF.

The chain has TRBV30 and TRBJ2-5; 7 bases match TRBD1. V dropped 4 bases and J dropped 7; count of bases not matched to a gene: 9. CDR1 is GTSNPN, CDR2 SVGIG, per germline (reference sequence). This CDR3 is built from 13 residues. CDR3: CAWKGKGAATQYF. Written as DNA, the CDR3 is TGTGCCTGGAAGGGGAAGGGGGCGGCGACCCAGTACTTC.

The V gene is TRBV28, the J gene TRBJ1-1, with D hard to call. This CDR3 region has 15 residues. Germline V gene data show CDR1 as MDHEN and CDR2 as SYDVKM. With 3 bases removed from V and 4 bases from J, the gap between germline ends came to 15 bases. CDR3 DNA: TGTGCCAGCAGTTTGGTAAAGGGAGGACCCACTGAAGCTTTCTTT. Its translation: CASSLVKGGPTEAFF.

This clone was seen once. The CDR3 protein is CASSLGTSGTTDTQYF. CDR3 in DNA: TGCGCCAGCAGCTTGGGGACTAGCGGGACCACAGATACGCAGTATTTT. The rearrangement links TRBV5-1 to TRBJ2-3; 12 nucleotides match TRBD2. V shed 0 bases and J 2 bases; nucleotides not matched to a gene: 1. The germline gives CDR1 SGHRS, CDR2 YFSETQ. This CDR3 has 16 residues.

The rearrangement uses TRBV9 and TRBJ1-2; 7 bases agree with TRBD1. J gave up 2 bases and V 3 bases, and 7 bases lay outside the gene matches. Germline CDR1 and CDR2: SGDLS and YYNGEE. The CDR3 has 15 amino acids. For the CDR3, the DNA is TGTGCCAGCAGCGCTACAGGGGTGGGCAACTATGGCTACACCTTC. Amino acid sequence: CASSATGVGNYGYTF.

The V call is TRBV5-1, the J call TRBJ2-2; D unresolved. The CDR3 has 15 residues. The ends were cut back, 4 bases at V and 0 bases at J, with 10 bases in the middle. CDR1 is SGHRS and CDR2 is YFSETQ in the germline V gene. CDR3 coding DNA: TGCGCCAGCAGCCCCCAGGTACCGAACACCGGGGAGCTGTTTTTT. Its translation: CASSPQVPNTGELFF.

The genes are TRBV7-6 and TRBJ2-5; tentatively, D is TRBD1 or TRBD2 (5 bases each). The CDR3 contains 13 residues. The germline gives CDR1 SGHVS, CDR2 FNYEAQ. The V gene lost 1 base and the J gene lost 2 bases, with 5 bases spanning the gap. The CDR3 nucleotides are TGTGCCAGCAGCTTAGGGGGGCAAGAGACCCAGTACTTC. This sequence encodes CASSLGGQETQYF.

The V gene is TRBV28, the J gene TRBJ1-4; D is unclear. V lost 6 bases to trimming and J lost 10 bases, with 12 bases between them. CDR3 length: 12 amino acids. Germline CDR1 and CDR2: MDHEN and SYDVKM. CDR3 sequence: CASRQTAGKLFF. The CDR3 region has the DNA TGTGCCAGCAGACAGACCGCGGGAAAACTGTTTTTT.

J is TRBJ2-7 and V is TRBV13; TRBD2 agrees at 8 bases. The ends lost 6 bases at V and 2 bases at J; junction bases unmatched: 6. Germline values: CDR1 PRHDT, CDR2 FYEKMQ (reference sequence). CDR3 length equals 14 residues. CDR3 in DNA: TGTGCCAGCAGATCTAGCGGGCGCACCTACGAGCAGTACTTC. Protein: CASRSSGRTYEQYF.

The rearrangement links TRBV6-5 to TRBJ1-1, with D hard to call. The V gene's germline CDR1 is MNHEY and CDR2 SVGAGI. CDR3 length: 13 residues. V shed 5 bases and J shed 8 bases, with 15 bases lying between them. The CDR3 spells CASSPKLGLEAFF. The CDR3 nucleotides are TGTGCCAGCAGTCCCAAGCTAGGCCTCGAAGCTTTCTTT.

A remark on this clone: This likely comes from a read error, as the CDR3 has no conserved phenylalanine or tryptophan at its end. As DNA, the CDR3 is TGTGCCAGCAGCTTTCAGGGGACGGGTCAGCCCCAGCATCTT. Translated: CASSFQGTGQPQHL. The V gene is TRBV13, the J gene TRBJ1-5, with D possibly being TRBD1 (6 bases). Germline CDR1 reads PRHDT; CDR2 reads FYEKMQ (reference sequence). V shed 3 bases and J shed 6 bases, with 12 bases lying between them. This CDR3 has 14 residues.

The CDR3 DNA sequence: TGCGCCAGCAGCTTCGGGGGGGATCCAGATACGCAGTATTTT. This gives the protein CASSFGGDPDTQYF. This chain uses TRBV5-1 with TRBJ2-3; TRBD2 matches at 8 bases. The germline CDR1 and CDR2 sequences are SGHRS and YFSETQ. The V segment lost 2 bases and the J segment 4 bases; nucleotides outside the gene matches: 3. CDR3 size: 14 residues.

This chain links TRBV29-1 with TRBJ1-4, with D possibly TRBD1 on 5 matching bases. The V gene's germline CDR1 is SQVTM and CDR2 ANQGSEA. The CDR3 runs to 14 residues. V gave up 2 bases and J gave up 8 bases, with 15 bases separating them. CDR3 coding DNA: TGCAGCGTTGAATCGGGGGTGCATCCCGAAAAACTGTTTTTT. Protein product: CSVESGVHPEKLFF.

The chain employs TRBV18 and TRBJ1-4, with 9 bases fitting TRBD1. Germline-derived CDR1 and CDR2 are KGHSH and LQKENI. CDR3 size: 17 residues. V lost 6 bases to trimming and J lost 12 bases; unmatched junction nucleotides: 20. The CDR3 DNA follows: TGTGCCAGCTCGCTGATCCCGGGACAGGGAGTGATGTGGGAACTGTTTTTT. Its protein is CASSLIPGQGVMWELFF. Full variable domain (remainder filled in from reference TRBV18 and TRBJ1-4): NAGVMQNPRHLVRRRGQEARLRCSPMKGHSHVYWYRQLPEEGLKFMVYLQKENIIDESGMPKERFSAEFPKEGPSILRIQQVVRGDSAAYFCASSLIPGQGVMWELFFGSGTQLSVL.

This chain uses TRBV9 with TRBJ1-1; D not certain. CDR1 and CDR2 from the germline V gene are SGDLS and YYNGEE. The length of the CDR3 is 14 residues. V was cut by 4 bases and J by 1 base, with 11 bases left in between. The CDR3 DNA sequence: TGTGCCAGCAGCAGACGCCGGGAGAACACTGAAGCTTTCTTT. It yields the protein CASSRRRENTEAFF. Drawing the rest from reference TRBV9 and TRBJ1-1, the complete variable domain is DSGVTQTPKHLITATGQRVTLRCSPRSGDLSVYWYQQSLDQGLQFLIQYYNGEERAKGNILERFSAQQFPDLHSELNLSSLELGDSALYFCASSRRRENTEAFFGQGTRLTVV.

This clone has a single count. This sequence joins TRBV4-3 and TRBJ2-3; 9 positions agree with TRBD2. The CDR3 has 17 residues. The germline gives CDR1 LGHNA, CDR2 YSLEER. After removal of 4 bases from V and 6 bases from J, the junction contained 14 bases not matched to a gene. CDR3 DNA: TGCGCCAGCAGCCGCCTCGGGCGGGGGGGAATCCCGGATACGCAGTATTTT. Its protein product is CASSRLGRGGIPDTQYF.

The V gene is TRBV28, the J gene TRBJ2-3; TRBD1 agrees at 9 bases. Germline V lookup: CDR1 MDHEN, CDR2 SYDVKM. Unmatched junction bases numbered 6, after V lost 1 base and J lost 4 bases. There are 16 residues in the CDR3. CDR3 region: CASSLLTGGFSDTQYF. The CDR3 DNA reads TGTGCCAGCAGTTTATTGACAGGGGGTTTTTCAGATACGCAGTATTTT.

V and J are TRBV10-3 and TRBJ2-1; 10 bases agree with TRBD2. V lost 0 bases, J lost 3 bases, and 8 bases stayed unmatched. This CDR3 has 18 amino acids. Germline V lookup: CDR1 ENHRY, CDR2 SYGVKD. The chain's CDR3 is CAISESKLAGVLYNEQFF. The DNA for the CDR3 is TGTGCCATCAGTGAGTCGAAGCTAGCGGGGGTTCTCTACAATGAGCAGTTCTTC.

The gene calls are TRBV4-2 and TRBJ2-1, with 14 bases matching TRBD2. V was pared by 0 bases and J by 9 bases, with 16 bases of the junction left unmatched. The germline gives CDR1 LGHNA, CDR2 YNFKEQ. The CDR3 loop spans 20 amino acids. For the CDR3, the DNA is TGTGCCAGCAGCCAAGATTATCGACTAGCGGGGGGGCCGAGTGCGAGTGAGCAGTTCTTC. It codes for CASSQDYRLAGGPSASEQFF.